One sample yielded the 29 T cell receptor beta chains listed below, sequenced in a study of blood T cell repertoires in COVID-19. The method was immunoSEQ multiplex PCR; TCRdb's version includes in-frame clones alone and lacks a portion of them. The repertoire holds approximately 120,000 clones, 75% to 85% seen once, with approximately 35% in the top ten. Input material: peripheral blood. These receptors all stem from a middle-aged man with active or convalescent COVID-19.

The chain recombines TRBV7-9 with TRBJ1-1, with D hard to call. The CDR3 runs 15 residues. Trimming removed 5 bases from V and 5 bases from J, with 18 bases in between. Germline-derived CDR1 and CDR2 are SEHNR and FQNEAQ (reference sequence). The DNA for the CDR3 is TGTGCCAGCAGCCCGAGTAACCAGCGAGAGACTGAAGCTTTCTTT. Its translation is CASSPSNQRETEAFF.

This chain uses TRBV27 with TRBJ1-1; D call uncertain. CDR1 and CDR2 (germline): MNHEY, SMNVEV (reference sequence). V was clipped by 0 bases and J by 1 base, with 6 bases between them. The CDR3 contains 14 residues. The CDR3 protein is CASSLSTQNTEAFF. For the CDR3, the DNA is TGTGCCAGCAGTTTATCCACTCAGAACACTGAAGCTTTCTTT.

This chain joins TRBV12-5 and TRBJ1-1; 11 positions agree with TRBD1. The CDR3 covers 14 residues. The ends lost 6 bases at V and 4 bases at J; junction bases unmatched: 4. Germline CDR1 is LGHNT and CDR2 is FRNRAP. This CDR3 reads CASGTGTGGTEAFF. The CDR3 DNA reads as TGTGCTAGTGGAACCGGGACAGGGGGCACTGAAGCTTTCTTT.

This clone was counted a single time. V and J are TRBV27 and TRBJ2-2; 15 bases agree with TRBD2. The germline CDR1 and CDR2 sequences are MNHEY and SMNVEV (reference sequence). Trimming took 2 bases from V and 4 from J; bases not matched to a gene: 2. The CDR3 totals 17 residues. CDR3 region: CASSLGLAGGPTGELFF. As DNA, the CDR3 is TGTGCCAGCAGTTTAGGACTAGCGGGGGGGCCCACCGGGGAGCTGTTTTTT.

The gene calls are TRBV28 and TRBJ2-7; the match to TRBD1 covers 8 bases. V was pared by 9 bases and J by 4 bases, with 8 bases of the junction left unmatched. CDR3 length: 13 residues. CDR1 is MDHEN and CDR2 is SYDVKM in the germline V gene. The CDR3: CASRGQGGYEQYF. In DNA form, the CDR3 reads TGTGCCAGTCGTGGACAGGGAGGATACGAGCAGTACTTC.

This clone was detected only a few times. The CDR3 DNA follows: TGTGCCTCCAGGGGGTACTATGGCTACACCTTC. Translated, it gives CASRGYYGYTF. The chain employs TRBV30 and TRBJ1-2, with 7 bases aligning to TRBD1. The germline CDR1 and CDR2 sequences are GTSNPN and SVGIG (reference sequence). The CDR3 covers 11 residues. Unmatched junction bases numbered 2, after V lost 7 bases and J lost 3 bases.

The chain has TRBV27 and TRBJ1-1; D gene uncertain. Trimming took off 2 bases at V and 4 bases at J, with 14 bases between the two ends. The germline CDR1 and CDR2 sequences are MNHEY and SMNVEV (reference sequence). This CDR3 contains 15 residues. Written as DNA, the CDR3 is TGTGCCAGCAGTTTAGTAGGGCCGGGAGGCACTGAAGCTTTCTTT. Residues: CASSLVGPGGTEAFF.

The rearrangement links TRBV30 to TRBJ1-2; maybe TRBD1 (5 bases). The CDR3 extends over 14 amino acids. Germline V CDR1 and CDR2: GTSNPN, SVGIG (reference sequence). The V end lost 0 bases, the J end lost 6 bases, and 14 bases lay between the germline ends. CDR3 in amino acids: CAWSVRLGGDGYTF. The CDR3 bases are TGTGCCTGGAGTGTACGGTTGGGGGGAGATGGCTACACCTTC.

This clone was found a few times. The chain combines TRBV27 with TRBJ1-2, with D tentatively TRBD1 (5 bases). There are 13 residues in the CDR3. V lost 2 bases, J lost 8 bases, and 12 bases lay in between. CDR1 and CDR2 (germline): MNHEY, SMNVEV (reference sequence). The CDR3 region has the DNA TGTGCCAGCAGTTTAAAGGCCGGGGGAGGCTACACCTTC. It yields the protein CASSLKAGGGYTF.

The chain's CDR3 is CASNLGAPGNTIYF. CDR3 sequence (DNA): TGTGCCAGCAATTTAGGGGCCCCTGGAAACACCATATATTTT. The chain uses TRBV3-1 (or the pseudogene TRBV3-2) and TRBJ1-3, with a possible D match to TRBD1 (5 bases). V shed 7 bases and J shed 2 bases, with 12 bases lying between them. The length of the CDR3 is 14 residues. The germline V gene has CDR1 LGHDT and CDR2 YNNKEL (reference sequence).

By frequency in the sample, this clone is large. V gene TRBV23-1 combines with J gene TRBJ2-7; 8 bases fit TRBD1. TRBV23-1 is given ORF status, its function remaining uncertain. This CDR3 contains 15 residues. The V segment lost 3 bases and the J segment 3 bases; nucleotides outside the gene matches: 7. CDR3 protein: CASSHGQGGFYEQYF. The CDR3 coding sequence is TGCGCCAGCAGTCACGGACAGGGAGGATTCTACGAGCAGTACTTC.

This chain joins TRBV12-3 or TRBV12-4 and TRBJ1-1, with unresolved D. CDR3 size: 11 residues. V gave up 3 bases and J gave up 5 bases, with 4 bases separating them. Written as DNA, the CDR3 is TGTGCCAGCAGTTTCGGGACTGAAGCTTTCTTT. It encodes CASSFGTEAFF.

The chain links TRBV9 to TRBJ2-2; a weak D match, TRBD1 (5 bases). The CDR3 totals 16 residues. V was shortened by 0 bases and J by 1 base, with 10 bases between the two germline ends. The germline gives CDR1 SGDLS, CDR2 YYNGEE. Here the CDR3 reads CASSVAPTVNTGELFF. The CDR3 nucleotides are TGTGCCAGCAGCGTAGCTCCGACAGTGAACACCGGGGAGCTGTTTTTT.

CDR3 sequence reads: CAWSAWEGREQFF. CDR3 in DNA: TGTGCCTGGAGTGCGTGGGAGGGCCGAGAGCAGTTCTTC. This chain uses TRBV30 with TRBJ2-1; TRBD2 agrees at 7 bases. The ends lost 1 base at V and 10 bases at J; junction bases unmatched: 7. Germline CDR1 reads GTSNPN; CDR2 reads SVGIG (reference sequence). The CDR3 runs to 13 residues.

The chain couples TRBV11-2 to TRBJ1-1, with D maybe TRBD1 (6 bases). Per germline, CDR1 SGHAT and CDR2 FQNNGV. Trimming pared 2 bases from V and 5 bases from J, leaving 15 bases between. The CDR3 length is 15 residues. In nucleotides, the CDR3 is TGTGCCAGCAGCTTAAGGGACACGACGAAGACTGAAGCTTTCTTT. Translation: CASSLRDTTKTEAFF. Full variable domain (remainder filled in from reference TRBV11-2 and TRBJ1-1): EAGVAQSPRYKIIEKRQSVAFWCNPISGHATLYWYQQILGQGPKLLIQFQNNGVVDDSQLPKDRFSAERLKGVDSTLKIQPAKLEDSAVYLCASSLRDTTKTEAFFGQGTRLTVV.

V and J are TRBV5-1 and TRBJ2-3; D not certain. Germline V CDR1 and CDR2: SGHRS, YFSETQ. Trimming took 0 bases from V and 3 from J, leaving 2 bases between them. The CDR3 has 12 amino acids. CDR3 DNA sequence: TGCGCCAGCAGCTTGGTAACAGATACGCAGTATTTT. This codes for CASSLVTDTQYF.

The chain couples TRBV6-2 or TRBV6-3 to TRBJ2-7; 9 bases line up with TRBD1. Germline CDR1 MNHEY, CDR2 SVGEGT. V lost 6 bases and J lost 1; bases outside the gene matches: 7. CDR3 length: 15 amino acids. The CDR3 protein is CASSSRGTGSYEQYF. The CDR3 nucleotides are TGTGCCAGCAGCTCGAGGGGGACAGGGTCCTACGAGCAGTACTTC.

The chain couples TRBV4-2 to TRBJ1-1; D gene ambiguous. There are 13 residues in the CDR3. Per the germline V gene, CDR1 is LGHNA and CDR2 is YNFKEQ. Trimming removed 4 bases at V and 1 base at J, with 7 bases between. CDR3 sequence reads: CASSPFSNTEAFF. Here the CDR3 DNA reads TGTGCCAGCAGCCCCTTCTCGAACACTGAAGCTTTCTTT.

The CDR3 loop reads CASSLGTKNNEQFF. The CDR3 DNA reads as TGTGCCAGCAGCTTAGGGACTAAAAACAATGAGCAGTTCTTC. The gene calls are TRBV7-2 and TRBJ2-1, with a weak D call TRBD2 (6 bases). Germline CDR1 SGHTA, CDR2 FQGNSA. With 1 base removed from V and 5 bases from J, the gap between germline ends came to 9 bases. The CDR3 consists of 14 residues.

The gene calls are TRBV4-1 and TRBJ2-1, with 9 bases matching TRBD2. Losses at the gene ends were 0 bases for V and 0 bases for J; bases not matched to a gene: 9. CDR1 is MGHRA, CDR2 YSYEKL, per germline. This CDR3 is built from 19 residues. The CDR3 DNA follows: TGCGCCAGCAGCCAAGAGGGCCTAGCGGGGCAGAGCTCCTACAATGAGCAGTTCTTC. Its protein is CASSQEGLAGQSSYNEQFF.

The chain joins TRBV7-8 to TRBJ1-5, with unresolved D. This CDR3 contains 16 residues. V lost 1 base and J lost 3, with 13 bases in between. Germline CDR1 SGHVS, CDR2 FQNEAQ. The CDR3 here is CASSLVANMYNQPQHF. CDR3 bases: TGTGCCAGCAGCTTAGTCGCCAACATGTACAATCAGCCCCAGCATTTT.

This clone was observed a handful of times. The rearrangement links TRBV7-9 to TRBJ2-7; 9 bases align to TRBD2. The ends lost 3 bases at V and 5 bases at J; junction bases unmatched: 8. The CDR3 covers 15 residues. Germline CDR1 SEHNR, CDR2 FQNEAQ (reference sequence). This CDR3 is CASSFIGGRENEQYF. CDR3 nucleotides: TGTGCCAGCAGCTTCATAGGCGGGAGGGAGAACGAGCAGTACTTC.

This rearrangement joins TRBV9 to TRBJ2-3, with 12 bases matching TRBD1. The germline V gene has CDR1 SGDLS and CDR2 YYNGEE. The junction had 13 bases not matched to a gene; V was cut back by 4 bases and J by 4 bases. This CDR3 has 18 residues. CDR3 DNA: TGTGCCAGCAGCTCACCGGGACAGGGGGCGTTCGGTGCAGATACGCAGTATTTT. This gives the protein CASSSPGQGAFGADTQYF.

This chain links TRBV3-1 (or the pseudogene TRBV3-2) with TRBJ1-2, with D possibly TRBD1 on 5 matching bases. CDR1 and CDR2 (germline): LGHDT, YNNKEL (reference sequence). Trimming removed 1 base from V and 4 bases from J, with 16 bases in between. The CDR3 covers 16 residues. CDR3 bases: TGTGCCAGCAGCCAAGTTACAGGCGAGAGAGCCTATGGCTACACCTTC. Translation gives CASSQVTGERAYGYTF.

This clone was observed a few times. This chain links TRBV9 with TRBJ2-5; 8 bases fit TRBD1. The CDR3 totals 15 residues. Trimming took 2 bases from V and 2 from J; bases not matched to a gene: 5. The germline V gene has CDR1 SGDLS and CDR2 YYNGEE. The CDR3 loop is CASSVTGTGQETQYF. The CDR3 region has the DNA TGTGCCAGCAGCGTGACCGGGACAGGACAAGAGACCCAGTACTTC.

The rearrangement uses TRBV25-1 and TRBJ1-5; 7 nucleotides line up with TRBD1. V shed 5 bases, J shed 0 bases, and the junction held 7 bases outside the gene matches. Germline values: CDR1 MGHDK, CDR2 SYGVNS. CDR3 length: 16 residues. CDR3: CASSPRQGGSNQPQHF. CDR3 sequence (DNA): TGTGCCAGCAGTCCCAGACAGGGTGGTAGCAATCAGCCCCAGCATTTT.

The V call is TRBV11-2, the J call TRBJ2-7; 7 positions agree with TRBD2. CDR1 and CDR2 from the germline V gene are SGHAT and FQNNGV. Losses at the gene ends were 0 bases for V and 5 bases for J; bases not matched to a gene: 4. This CDR3 contains 14 residues. This CDR3 is CASSLDREGDEQYF. In DNA form, the CDR3 reads TGTGCCAGCAGCTTAGACAGGGAGGGTGACGAGCAGTACTTC.

On this clone itself: Other DNA sequences from this sample encode an identical CDR3 as well. The chain has TRBV5-4 and TRBJ2-7; no clear D gene. V lost 3 bases and J lost 0, with 4 bases in between. This CDR3 is 12 amino acids long. Germline CDR1 and CDR2: SGHNT and YYREEE (reference sequence). CDR3 sequence reads: CASSYSSYEQYF. DNA for the CDR3: TGTGCCAGCAGCTATAGCTCCTACGAGCAGTACTTC.

V gene TRBV11-2 combines with J gene TRBJ2-1; D is undetermined. The CDR3 runs to 17 residues. Trimming took off 0 bases at V and 9 bases at J, with 21 bases between the two ends. The germline V gene has CDR1 SGHAT and CDR2 FQNNGV. The CDR3 DNA reads as TGTGCCAGCAGCTTAGATCACGAAGCGCGCCGAGGTCTTGAGCAGTTCTTC. It translates to CASSLDHEARRGLEQFF.